These T cell receptor beta chains were read from a single sample in a study of shared clonotypes between healthy human individuals. Here immunoSEQ multiplex PCR was the method, and the copy in TCRdb shows in-frame clones only, minus some. The repertoire includes 2.3 million or so clones, about 92% of them detected once, and 0.39% sits in the top ten. Material: naive CD4+ T cells from PBMCs. The source is a young man in good health. Some clones in this sample may be carry-over from other donors' samples. Both conserved end residues are part of each CDR3. D genes are given only for firm matches. Rows give clone size only sometimes, using once, few, many, or a class for an expanded clone.

j_gene: TRBJ2-2; v_gene: TRBV7-3; d_gene: -; abundance: -; CDR3nt: TGTGCCAGCAGCTCTGCGGCGGGGGCTAACACCGGGGAGCTGTTTTTT; CDR3aa: CASSSAAGANTGELFF
j_gene: TRBJ1-1; v_gene: TRBV6-1; d_gene: -; abundance: -; CDR3nt: TGTGCCAGCAGTGAGTTCGGGGGGGACACTGAAGCTTTCTTT; CDR3aa: CASSEFGGDTEAFF
j_gene: TRBJ2-3; v_gene: TRBV5-1; d_gene: -; abundance: -; CDR3nt: TGCGCCAGCAGCTTGGAGCCGGGAAGCACAGATACGCAGTATTTT; CDR3aa: CASSLEPGSTDTQYF
j_gene: TRBJ2-1; v_gene: TRBV5-1; d_gene: TRBD2; abundance: -; CDR3nt: TGCGCCAGCAGCGGGACTAGTATTGGTGGTGAGCAGTTCTTC; CDR3aa: CASSGTSIGGEQFF
j_gene: TRBJ1-1; v_gene: TRBV4-3; d_gene: -; abundance: -; CDR3nt: TGCGCCAGCAGCCACCGGGACAACACTGAAGCTTTCTTT; CDR3aa: CASSHRDNTEAFF
j_gene: TRBJ2-1; v_gene: TRBV7-3; d_gene: TRBD2; abundance: -; CDR3nt: TGTGCCAGCAGCTTTCTAGGAGCGGGAGTTAACAATGAGCAGTTCTTC; CDR3aa: CASSFLGAGVNNEQFF
j_gene: TRBJ2-7; v_gene: TRBV5-1; d_gene: TRBD1; abundance: -; CDR3nt: TGCGCCAGCAGCAGGGACAGGCCGACTTCATTCTACGAGCAGTACTTC; CDR3aa: CASSRDRPTSFYEQYF
j_gene: TRBJ2-7; v_gene: TRBV18; d_gene: -; abundance: -; CDR3nt: TGTGCCAGCTCACCACCTACCAGCTCCTACGAGCAGTACTTC; CDR3aa: CASSPPTSSYEQYF
j_gene: TRBJ2-2; v_gene: TRBV10-3; d_gene: TRBD2; abundance: once; CDR3nt: TGTGCCATCAGTGCCCGGACTAGCGGGATAAACACCGGGGAGCTGTTTTTT; CDR3aa: CAISARTSGINTGELFF
j_gene: TRBJ1-2; v_gene: TRBV11-2; d_gene: -; abundance: -; CDR3nt: TGTGCCAGCAGCCCGGGACCGAGCTATGGCTACACCTTC; CDR3aa: CASSPGPSYGYTF
j_gene: TRBJ1-5; v_gene: TRBV30; d_gene: -; abundance: few; CDR3nt: TGTGCCTGGAGTGTAAAAGGGAACCAGCCCCAGCATTTT; CDR3aa: CAWSVKGNQPQHF
j_gene: TRBJ2-1; v_gene: TRBV6-6; d_gene: -; abundance: -; CDR3nt: TGTGCCAGCAACGATGGGCAGAGCTCCTACAATGAGCAGTTCTTC; CDR3aa: CASNDGQSSYNEQFF
j_gene: TRBJ2-5; v_gene: TRBV21-1; d_gene: -; abundance: -; CDR3nt: TGTGCCAGCAGCTGCAGGGGGCGAGAGACCCAGTACTTC; CDR3aa: CASSCRGRETQYF
j_gene: TRBJ2-1; v_gene: TRBV4-1; d_gene: TRBD2; abundance: -; CDR3nt: TGCGCCAGCAGCCAAGTGGTGGTAGCGGGAGGGTCCAATGAGCAGTTCTTC; CDR3aa: CASSQVVVAGGSNEQFF
j_gene: TRBJ1-1; v_gene: TRBV5-1; d_gene: TRBD1; abundance: -; CDR3nt: TGCGCCAGCAGCCCTGGACAGGGCACTGAAGCTTTCTTT; CDR3aa: CASSPGQGTEAFF
j_gene: TRBJ1-5; v_gene: TRBV28; d_gene: -; abundance: few; CDR3nt: TGTGCCACCCAGGAAGGGGGGAACCTACAGCCCCAGCATTTT; CDR3aa: CATQEGGNLQPQHF